This T cell receptor beta chain was documented in a study of blood T cell repertoires in COVID-19. Whole-study context: Samples taken during acute and convalescent COVID-19 were collected in the United States, Italy and Spain.

Cohort placement rested on clinical history that participants reported themselves. As processed by the authors: Amplification with reference gene primers provided the estimates of nucleated cell counts. Clones were sequenced by immunoSEQ multiplex PCR, and TCRdb holds only the in-frame ones, with some missing. That table is the source of V, J and clone size, and D and trimming were worked out from the DNA. There are some 350,000 clones in the sample; about 90% occur only once, and roughly 3% lies in the top ten. The CDR3 is made up of 13 amino acids. The V gene lost 5 bases and the J gene lost 3 bases, with 11 bases spanning the gap. CDR1 SGHTS and CDR2 YDEGEE come from the germline V gene.

V is TRBV5-8 and J is TRBJ1-2; TRBD1 might be the D (6 bases). The sequence was collected from a woman aged 30 to 39 who had recovered from COVID-19. The sample was PBMCs or T cells enriched from blood (not recorded which). The chain's CDR3 is CASRLQGDYGYTF. The CDR3 DNA follows: TGTGCCAGCAGACTACAGGGTGACTATGGCTACACCTTC.